Sequencing of this T cell receptor beta chain was carried out in a study of blood T cells in healthy people across ages. Whole-study results and caveats: Conclusively comparing naive with antigen-experienced cells was impossible with unsorted PBMCs.

This clonotype was counted ten times or more. Its target is not known. A sample-barcoded 5' primer and a J-beta primer mix were used in a second PCR of roughly 6 to 11 cycles. MiXCR was run by TCRdb on the 5' RACE reads, yielding one entry per CDR3 protein. The table shows 650,000 to 1,000,000 distinct CDR3 sequences, with about 34% occurring only once. This CDR3 has 16 residues. The V and J ends lost 4 bases and 2 bases respectively, with 17 bases between them. The V gene's germline CDR1 is LGHNA and CDR2 YNFKEQ. Sequenced: blood. This TCR was sampled from a man aged 18 to 29 in good health. The J gene is TRBJ2-5, the V gene TRBV4-2; TRBD1 or TRBD2 may be the D gene (5 bases each). This CDR3 reads CASSLDWGEGQETQYF. The CDR3, as DNA: TGTGCCAGCAGCCTGGACTGGGGAGAGGGGCAAGAGACCCAGTACTTC.